This T cell receptor (beta chain) was sequenced for a study of regulatory T cells in long-lasting Graves disease. Through Arm-PCR of CDR3 regions and iRepertoire HTBI primers, TCR beta libraries were built. TCRdb reprocessed the multiplex PCR reads via MiXCR and lists one record per CDR3 protein. There are 530,000 or so distinct CDR3 sequences in the sample; 15% to 20% occur only once, and 12% lies in the top ten. Time point of the sample: newly diagnosed GD, antithyroid drugs for less than 3 months. From RNA extracted from PBMCs, the TCR library was made. Blood from the periphery, nine milliliters in all, was drawn into EDTA tubes. V lost 8 bases to trimming and J lost 7 bases, with 6 bases between them. The CDR3 loop spans 10 amino acids. CDR1 is SEHNR and CDR2 is FQNEAQ in the germline V gene (reference sequence). The same sample was also used in a study of T cells in Graves' hyperthyroidism and ophthalmopathy. As that report states: The HTBI primer set drove a first-round RT-PCR of the TCR CDR3.

The V call is TRBV7-9, the J call TRBJ2-1; no firm D call. Specimen: peripheral blood mononuclear cells (PBMCs), collected at new diagnosis, from a patient treated with antithyroid drugs. The receptor was derived from a man aged 18 to 29 with Graves disease. The CDR3: CASGKNEQFF. As DNA, the CDR3 is TGTGCCAGCGGGAAAAATGAGCAGTTCTTC.